Below are 31 T cell receptor beta chains sequenced from a single sample in a study of blood T cells in healthy people across ages (dated by TCRdb to between 2015 and 2017). Library method: 5' RACE. Reads for this sample came from an Illumina HiSeq 2500. A second PCR of about 7 to 12 cycles was performed with a sample-barcoded 5' primer and a J-beta primer mix. TCRdb reprocessed the public reads (quality trimming at Q25 with fastp, clone calling with MiXCR) and kept in-frame beta chains. Each entry is one CDR3 protein sequence, shown with its most common DNA and genes. A total of roughly 1,500,000 distinct CDR3 sequences appear in this sample, approximately 38% of them only once. Roughly 8.2% of the sample belongs to the ten largest clones. The sequencing input was blood. The receptors originated from a woman between 18 and 29 years old in good health.

This clonotype was seen more than once but under ten times. The chain couples TRBV6-2 or TRBV6-3 to TRBJ2-7; 10 nucleotides align to TRBD2. Unmatched junction bases numbered 7, after V lost 2 bases and J lost 0 bases. CDR1 is MNHEY and CDR2 is SVGEGT in the germline V gene. The CDR3 extends over 17 amino acids. CDR3 DNA sequence: TGTGCCAGCAGTTACCGCCCCGGGACTAGCGACTCCTACGAGCAGTACTTC. It specifies CASSYRPGTSDSYEQYF.

The rearrangement uses TRBV9 and TRBJ2-2; 7 bases are shared with TRBD2. The CDR3 covers 14 residues. The V gene's germline CDR1 is SGDLS and CDR2 YYNGEE. V gave up 0 bases and J gave up 4 bases; unmatched junction bases: 0. This CDR3 reads CASSVASGTGELFF. As DNA, the CDR3 is TGTGCCAGCAGCGTAGCTAGCGGCACCGGGGAGCTGTTTTTT. Full variable domain (missing parts from reference TRBV9 and TRBJ2-2): DSGVTQTPKHLITATGQRVTLRCSPRSGDLSVYWYQQSLDQGLQFLIQYYNGEERAKGNILERFSAQQFPDLHSELNLSSLELGDSALYFCASSVASGTGELFFGEGSRLTVL.

V gene TRBV20-1 combines with J gene TRBJ2-5; no clear D gene. The V and J ends lost 0 bases and 4 bases respectively, with 3 bases between them. Germline V gene data show CDR1 as DFQATT and CDR2 as SNEGSKA (reference sequence). The CDR3 spans 11 residues. The CDR3 DNA reads as TGCAGTGCTAGAGAGTCAGAGACCCAGTACTTC. Translation: CSARESETQYF.

V is TRBV14 and J is TRBJ2-1; possible D gene TRBD2, 5 bases. This CDR3 region has 17 residues. The ends were cut back, 2 bases at V and 2 bases at J, with 16 bases in the middle. Per germline, CDR1 SGHDN and CDR2 FVKESK. CDR3 amino acids: CASSQKPGETAYNEQFF. As DNA, the CDR3 is TGTGCCAGCAGCCAAAAACCCGGGGAGACGGCCTACAATGAGCAGTTCTTC.

The chain links TRBV6-6 to TRBJ2-5; TRBD1 matches 10 bases. Germline CDR1 is MNHNY and CDR2 is SVGAGI (reference sequence). V was pared by 6 bases and J by 11 bases, with 15 bases of the junction left unmatched. The CDR3 extends over 15 amino acids. CDR3 in amino acids: CASSRQGQGPWEQYF. DNA of the CDR3: TGTGCCAGCAGCAGACAGGGACAGGGGCCGTGGGAGCAGTACTTC.

This clonotype was counted between two and nine times. The chain uses TRBV30 and TRBJ2-5; D may correspond to TRBD1 or TRBD2 (6 bases each). This CDR3 comprises 13 residues. Per the germline V gene, CDR1 is GTSNPN and CDR2 is SVGIG (reference sequence). The V end lost 7 bases, the J end lost 4 bases, and 16 bases lay between the germline ends. The CDR3 DNA reads TGTGCCTTGTACAGGGAGGTCAGAGAGACCCAGTACTTC. As protein: CALYREVRETQYF.

The J gene is TRBJ1-2, the V gene TRBV4-1; 7 bases fit TRBD1. This CDR3 comprises 14 residues. Germline CDR1 and CDR2: MGHRA and YSYEKL. The ends lost 3 bases at V and 2 bases at J; junction bases unmatched: 3. The CDR3: CASSHLQGNYGYTF. DNA for the CDR3: TGCGCCAGCAGCCATCTACAGGGGAACTATGGCTACACCTTC.

This CDR3 reads CATRGRDQETQFF. The CDR3 bases are TGTGCCACCCGGGGCCGTGACCAAGAGACCCAGTTCTTC. J is TRBJ2-1 and V is TRBV10-3; D tentatively fits TRBD1 or TRBD2 (5 bases each). The CDR3 has 13 amino acids. The V gene's germline CDR1 is ENHRY and CDR2 SYGVKD. Trimming took off 10 bases at V and 13 bases at J, with 23 bases between the two ends.

The chain is built from TRBV20-1 and TRBJ2-5, with D hard to call. This CDR3 has 15 residues. Per the germline V gene, CDR1 is DFQATT and CDR2 is SNEGSKA (reference sequence). Trimming removed 6 bases from V and 1 base from J, with 18 bases in between. The CDR3 spells CSASPLRNSQETQYF. DNA of the CDR3: TGCAGTGCAAGTCCCCTGCGGAACAGCCAAGAGACCCAGTACTTC.

CDR3 in DNA: TGCAGTGCTAGAGGATGGGGTTTCTACGAGCAGTACTTC. It encodes CSARGWGFYEQYF. This chain connects TRBV20-1 to TRBJ2-7; D unclear. This CDR3 is built from 13 residues. Trimming removed 1 base at V and 3 bases at J, with 10 bases between. Germline CDR1 DFQATT, CDR2 SNEGSKA (reference sequence).

This chain uses TRBV20-1 with TRBJ1-2; D is unresolved. V was clipped by 4 bases and J by 1 base, with 13 bases between them. This CDR3 region has 14 residues. The germline V gene encodes CDR1 DFQATT and CDR2 SNEGSKA (reference sequence). The CDR3 nucleotides are TGCAGTGCTACAGCAAGCCTTATTAACTATGGCTACACCTTC. Translation gives CSATASLINYGYTF.

The rearrangement joins TRBV12-3 or TRBV12-4 to TRBJ2-1, with 7 bases identical to TRBD1. The CDR3 is made up of 16 amino acids. V trimming: 7 bases; J trimming: 1 base; junction bases outside the gene matches: 10. CDR3 sequence (DNA): TGTGCCAGCATCCAGGGGGATACCCCTTCCTACAATGAGCAGTTCTTC. Translating gives CASIQGDTPSYNEQFF.

This clonotype appeared a single time. One end of the junction varies from germline; a read error may be responsible. The chain couples TRBV2 to TRBJ2-3; 9 bases are shared with TRBD1. The CDR3 runs to 14 residues. Germline-derived CDR1 and CDR2 are SNHLY and FYNNEI. As DNA, the CDR3 is TGTGCCAGCACCGGGGGACAGGGCACAGTTACGCAGTATTTT. Protein product: CASTGGQGTVTQYF.

This clonotype was counted between two and nine times. The CDR3 region is CASTFEKLFF. The CDR3 bases are TGTGCCAGCACCTTTGAAAAACTGTTTTTT. This chain links TRBV12-3 or TRBV12-4 with TRBJ1-4; no reliable D call. Deletions cut 7 bases from V and 7 bases from J, with 4 bases between. This CDR3 is built from 10 residues.

This chain joins TRBV12-3 or TRBV12-4 and TRBJ2-1; 12 positions agree with TRBD2. The J call is in doubt because the DNA end fits TRBJ2-7 better. This CDR3 is built from 16 residues. The DNA of the CDR3 is TGTGCCAGCAGTTCCCTAGCGGGAGGGTTAAGGGGTGAGCAGTACTTC. This sequence encodes CASSSLAGGLRGEQYF.

The J gene is TRBJ2-5, the V gene TRBV7-8, with TRBD1 identical over 7 bases. Germline V gene sequence: CDR1 SGHVS, CDR2 FQNEAQ. V shed 7 bases and J 13 bases; nucleotides not matched to a gene: 18. CDR3 length: 14 residues. CDR3 sequence (DNA): TGTGCCAGCACCCCCAATACAGGGGACCAAGAGGGGTACTTC. Protein: CASTPNTGDQEGYF.

A remark on this clonotype: At one of its ends the junction is not consistent with the germline gene, which may arise from a read error. The V and J genes are TRBV10-2 and TRBJ2-5, with D uncertain. The J call is uncertain, as TRBJ2-1 better fits the DNA end. Germline lookup yields CDR1 WSHSY and CDR2 SAAADI. CDR3 length: 14 amino acids. CDR3 region: CASREVRNQETQFF. The CDR3 DNA follows: TGCGCCAGCCGTGAAGTAAGGAACCAAGAGACCCAGTTCTTC.

The chain carries TRBV10-3 and TRBJ2-1, with TRBD2 matching 9 bases. The junction had 7 bases not matched to a gene; V was cut back by 7 bases and J by 6 bases. In germline, CDR1 is ENHRY, CDR2 SYGVKD. The CDR3 extends over 14 amino acids. The CDR3 here is CAIMGREGGNEQFF. Written as DNA, the CDR3 is TGTGCCATCATGGGGCGGGAGGGGGGCAATGAGCAGTTCTTC.

This chain connects TRBV7-9 to TRBJ2-7; tentative D call: TRBD1 (5 bases). The CDR3 loop spans 16 amino acids. Germline assignment: CDR1 SEHNR and CDR2 FQNEAQ (reference sequence). Deletions cut 5 bases from V and 0 bases from J, with 17 bases between. The CDR3 spells CASSPPDSSFSYEQYF. DNA of the CDR3: TGTGCCAGCAGCCCGCCTGACAGTTCTTTCTCCTACGAGCAGTACTTC.

This clonotype turned up a few times. The chain links TRBV5-1 to TRBJ2-1, with 12 bases matching TRBD2. V shed 3 bases, J shed 5 bases, and the junction held 12 bases outside the gene matches. The CDR3 consists of 18 residues. The germline V gene has CDR1 SGHRS and CDR2 YFSETQ. CDR3 nucleotides: TGCGCCAGCAGCTCACCAAGGACTAGCGGGATTAGTGACAATGAGCAGTTCTTC. Its protein is CASSSPRTSGISDNEQFF.

The V and J genes are TRBV11-1 and TRBJ2-3, with D perhaps matching TRBD2 (5 bases). From germline, CDR1 is SGHAT and CDR2 FQDESV (reference sequence). CDR3 length: 16 residues. V lost 6 bases and J 4 bases, leaving 20 bases between the germline ends. The CDR3 reads CASRSGSTPPSDTQYF. The CDR3 DNA reads TGTGCCAGCAGGAGCGGTAGTACCCCTCCCTCAGATACGCAGTATTTT. Full variable domain (outside the CDR3, taken from reference TRBV11-1 and TRBJ2-3): EAEVAQSPRYKITEKSQAVAFWCDPISGHATLYWYRQILGQGPELLVQFQDESVVDDSQLPKDRFSAERLKGVDSTLKIQPAELGDSAMYLCASRSGSTPPSDTQYFGPGTRLTVL.

This chain joins TRBV9 and TRBJ2-1; D gene unclear. The CDR3 is 14 residues long. The germline V gene has CDR1 SGDLS and CDR2 YYNGEE. Trimming shortened V by 0 bases and J by 7 bases, and 11 bases separated the two germline ends. CDR3 loop: CASSVGDIWNEQFF. CDR3 coding DNA: TGTGCCAGCAGCGTAGGAGACATTTGGAATGAGCAGTTCTTC.

This clonotype was seen only a few times. This rearrangement joins TRBV27 to TRBJ1-3; tentatively, D is TRBD1 (6 bases). Germline CDR1 reads MNHEY; CDR2 reads SMNVEV (reference sequence). This CDR3 spans 14 amino acids. Deletions cut 6 bases from V and 2 bases from J, with 11 bases between. The chain's CDR3 is CASRSGGPGNTIYF. The CDR3 DNA reads as TGTGCCAGCAGAAGTGGGGGGCCTGGAAACACCATATATTTT.

This clonotype was recorded at least ten times. This chain uses TRBV10-3 with TRBJ2-3; D gene ambiguous. The CDR3 is made up of 16 amino acids. Trimming took off 0 bases at V and 0 bases at J, with 10 bases between the two ends. Per germline, CDR1 ENHRY and CDR2 SYGVKD. The DNA of the CDR3 is TGTGCCATCAGTGAGTCCAAAAGTGGTAGCACAGATACGCAGTATTTT. Its translation: CAISESKSGSTDTQYF.

This clonotype is a singleton in its sample. This chain joins TRBV7-9 and TRBJ1-4, with 9 bases identical to TRBD1. CDR1 is SEHNR and CDR2 is FQNEAQ in the germline V gene (reference sequence). This CDR3 is built from 19 residues. Trimming cost V 5 bases and J 8 bases; bases outside gene matches: 21. As DNA, the CDR3 is TGTGCCAGCAGCCGACCAGCCTTTGACGACGGCGACAGGGGGGAAAAACTGTTTTTT. This gives the protein CASSRPAFDDGDRGEKLFF.

The chain is built from TRBV5-1 and TRBJ2-3; D not resolved. This CDR3 region has 15 residues. Germline V CDR1 and CDR2: SGHRS, YFSETQ. Trimming cost V 0 bases and J 2 bases, with 10 bases left between them. CDR3 in amino acids: CASSLDGLNTDTQYF. DNA of the CDR3: TGCGCCAGCAGCTTGGATGGGCTGAACACAGATACGCAGTATTTT.

The chain is built from TRBV7-8 and TRBJ2-5; 7 bases map to TRBD1. Germline V gene data show CDR1 as SGHVS and CDR2 as FQNEAQ. V gave up 1 base and J gave up 1 base; unmatched junction bases: 6. CDR3 length: 16 amino acids. The CDR3, as DNA: TGTGCCAGCAGCTTAGGTCCGACAGGGCTCCAAGAGACCCAGTACTTC. The encoded protein is CASSLGPTGLQETQYF.

The chain employs TRBV28 and TRBJ2-5; 9 nucleotides agree with TRBD1. The last part of the DNA fits TRBJ2-7 better; the J call may be wrong. The germline V gene has CDR1 MDHEN and CDR2 SYDVKM. CDR3 length: 16 residues. CDR3 in amino acids: CASTVTGTGKVGEQYF. The CDR3 coding sequence is TGTGCCAGCACCGTTACCGGGACAGGGAAGGTTGGCGAGCAGTACTTC.

This clonotype was seen more than once but under ten times. The chain combines TRBV6-5 with TRBJ2-7, with D uncertain. CDR1 is MNHEY and CDR2 is SVGAGI in the germline V gene. Trimming cost V 7 bases and J 0 bases, with 16 bases left between them. CDR3 size: 15 residues. The CDR3 DNA reads TGTGCCAGCACCACCGACGCTAGGTTCTCCTACGAGCAGTACTTC. It is translated as CASTTDARFSYEQYF.

The chain recombines TRBV4-1 with TRBJ2-3; D gene uncertain. This CDR3 region has 15 residues. V was shortened by 0 bases and J by 0 bases, with 7 bases between the two germline ends. Germline V gene sequence: CDR1 MGHRA, CDR2 YSYEKL. The CDR3 DNA reads TGCGCCAGCAGCCAAGAACTACCAAGCACAGATACGCAGTATTTT. Its protein is CASSQELPSTDTQYF.

V gene TRBV6-6 combines with J gene TRBJ2-1; 9 nucleotides agree with TRBD2. Germline CDR1 reads MNHNY; CDR2 reads SVGAGI (reference sequence). The CDR3 extends over 17 amino acids. The junction had 16 bases not matched to a gene; V was cut back by 7 bases and J by 6 bases. CDR3 residues: CASTPLLAGTLANEQFF. The CDR3 nucleotides are TGTGCCAGCACTCCCTTGCTAGCGGGAACCCTTGCCAATGAGCAGTTCTTC.